This TCR beta chain was recovered during a study of blood T cell repertoires in COVID-19. TCRdb's table, derived via immunoSEQ multiplex PCR, lists solely in-frame clones and lacks some. This repertoire shows over 350,000 clones, about 89% found once; its top ten account for roughly 0.86%. The study drew participants aged 18 to 89 years from 24 US areas. Assignments of participants to cohorts depended upon their own reported clinical history. Exposed participants came across a COVID-19 case within 2 weeks before study entry. The CDR3 extends over 14 amino acids. V gave up 1 base and J gave up 2 bases; unmatched junction bases: 2. Germline CDR1 is LGHNT and CDR2 is FRNRAP.

The specimen was PBMCs or T cells enriched from blood (not recorded which). The source is a woman aged 40 to 50 who had been exposed to COVID-19. The chain couples TRBV12-5 to TRBJ2-7; the match to TRBD1 covers 7 bases. CDR3 DNA: TGTGCTAGTGGTTTGGGACAGGGCCCCTACGAGCAGTACTTC. Translated, it gives CASGLGQGPYEQYF.